This T cell receptor beta chain comes out of a study of T cell responses to AZD1222 COVID-19 vaccine. The study, taken as a whole, reports: Regions left unmutated in variants are reportedly the target of nearly half of spike-specific TCRs. All repertoire sampling was performed exclusively after the peak T cell response. Clonal diversity was possibly underestimated; the donors were predominantly white British and more often female.

Trimming pared 5 bases from V and 1 base from J, leaving 14 bases between. The CDR3 sequence is 16 residues long. The germline gives CDR1 SGHTA, CDR2 FQGTGA. A word on this clone: Antigen: not known.

The table came from immunoSEQ multiplex PCR; TCRdb's copy has only in-frame clones and leaves some out. Here the sample spans 130,000 to 150,000 clones, about 81% being singletons. This sequence joins TRBV7-3 and TRBJ2-2; D is unresolved. This TCR derives from an adult in good health. Sequenced material: peripheral blood, taken on day 0 of MenACWY control vaccination. The CDR3 DNA follows: TGTGCCAGCAGCCTGAGCCGGTCGGGGAACACCGGGGAGCTGTTTTTT. Its translation: CASSLSRSGNTGELFF.